Presented here are 18 T cell receptor beta chains from one specimen sequenced in a study of blood T cell repertoires in COVID-19. The protocol was immunoSEQ multiplex PCR, while the TCRdb copy is restricted to in-frame clones and leaves out a portion. The data show about 200,000 clones, about 76% seen once. Sequencing was carried out using PBMCs or T cells enriched from blood (not recorded which). Receptors were obtained from a woman between 45 and 60 years old with acute COVID-19.

V is TRBV3-1 (or the pseudogene TRBV3-2) and J is TRBJ2-7; 7 bases agree with TRBD1. With 3 bases clipped from V and 2 bases from J, the junction kept 4 bases outside the gene matches. Germline values: CDR1 LGHDT, CDR2 YNNKEL (reference sequence). The CDR3 runs to 14 residues. Here the CDR3 reads CASSHYRGTYEQYF. The CDR3 DNA follows: TGTGCCAGCAGCCACTACAGGGGCACCTACGAGCAGTACTTC.

This clone was detected once. The chain carries TRBV11-2 and TRBJ2-7; the D gene is possibly TRBD1 (5 bases). The germline V gene has CDR1 SGHAT and CDR2 FQNNGV. The CDR3 length is 12 residues. Trimming cost V 5 bases and J 13 bases, with 18 bases left between them. CDR3 residues: CASSPQMTAVYF. DNA for the CDR3: TGTGCCAGCAGCCCCCAAATGACAGCAGTTTACTTC.

The chain is built from TRBV4-1 and TRBJ2-3; 7 bases are shared with TRBD2. Germline loops: CDR1 MGHRA, CDR2 YSYEKL. J gave up 2 bases and V 4 bases, and 3 bases lay outside the gene matches. The CDR3 extends over 14 amino acids. The CDR3 DNA is TGCGCCAGCAGCCGGGGAGGGCCCACAGATACGCAGTATTTT. Its protein product is CASSRGGPTDTQYF.

The chain is built from TRBV10-3 and TRBJ2-6, with 7 bases that match TRBD2. The CDR3 is 18 amino acids. V trimming: 7 bases; J trimming: 2 bases; junction bases outside the gene matches: 14. The V gene's germline CDR1 is ENHRY and CDR2 SYGVKD. CDR3 in amino acids: CAITPSAGAETGANVLTF. The CDR3 DNA follows: TGTGCCATCACCCCATCGGCGGGAGCTGAAACTGGGGCCAACGTCCTGACTTTC.

V usage is TRBV14 and J usage is TRBJ2-3; 10 bases agree with TRBD2. With 4 bases clipped from V and 2 bases from J, the junction kept 18 bases outside the gene matches. The germline V gene encodes CDR1 SGHDN and CDR2 FVKESK. The CDR3 covers 20 residues. The CDR3 is CASSRTKAGGPYSDTDTQYF. CDR3 DNA sequence: TGTGCCAGCAGCCGCACTAAAGCGGGAGGGCCTTACTCCGACACAGATACGCAGTATTTT.

For the CDR3, the DNA is TGCGCCAGCAGCCAAGATGGAGGTGTGAGCGCGTTGAACCAAGAGACCCAGTACTTC. It codes for CASSQDGGVSALNQETQYF. The chain recombines TRBV4-1 with TRBJ2-5, with D possibly TRBD2 on 5 matching bases. The V gene's germline CDR1 is MGHRA and CDR2 YSYEKL. The CDR3 is 19 amino acids. Trimming shortened V by 0 bases and J by 0 bases, and 20 bases separated the two germline ends.

V gene TRBV9 combines with J gene TRBJ2-7, with 11 bases lining up with TRBD1. Germline V CDR1 and CDR2: SGDLS, YYNGEE. CDR3 length: 17 amino acids. V shed 4 bases and J 1 base; nucleotides not matched to a gene: 10. The CDR3 protein is CASSPNPGTGGSYEQYF. The CDR3 DNA sequence: TGTGCCAGCAGCCCCAATCCCGGGACAGGGGGTTCCTACGAGCAGTACTTC.

The rearrangement joins TRBV19 to TRBJ1-5; possible D gene TRBD1, 6 bases. CDR3 length: 14 residues. V was trimmed by 3 bases and J by 11 bases, leaving 17 bases between them. Per the germline V gene, CDR1 is LNHDA and CDR2 is SQIVND (reference sequence). The DNA of the CDR3 is TGTGCCAGTAGTATGGGACATAACCCCAGGACCCAGCATTTT. Its protein product is CASSMGHNPRTQHF.

The chain combines TRBV9 with TRBJ1-2; D is uncertain. Germline loops: CDR1 SGDLS, CDR2 YYNGEE. The V end lost 0 bases, the J end lost 2 bases, and 11 bases lay between the germline ends. The CDR3 covers 15 residues. The CDR3 DNA reads TGTGCCAGCAGCGTAGGTGCAGTCTCAAACTATGGCTACACCTTC. It yields the protein CASSVGAVSNYGYTF.

This clone showed up just a few times. The chain joins TRBV7-2 to TRBJ1-5; D might be TRBD1 (5 bases). There are 16 residues in the CDR3. Trimming stripped 5 bases from V and 3 bases from J, with 17 bases between. Germline V gene data show CDR1 as SGHTA and CDR2 as FQGNSA. The CDR3 protein is CASSQSSGLINQPQHF. Here the CDR3 DNA reads TGTGCCAGCAGCCAATCTTCAGGGCTTATCAATCAGCCCCAGCATTTT.

The genes are TRBV11-2 and TRBJ1-2, with D perhaps TRBD1 (5 bases). The CDR3 has 13 amino acids. Germline loops: CDR1 SGHAT, CDR2 FQNNGV. The V gene lost 4 bases and the J gene lost 5 bases, with 11 bases spanning the gap. DNA for the CDR3: TGTGCCAGCAGCTCGGGACTGGCTTATGGCTACACCTTC. Protein sequence: CASSSGLAYGYTF.

The CDR3 here is CASSSPAGGYTGELFF. CDR3 DNA: TGTGCCAGCAGCTCCCCAGCGGGAGGCTACACCGGGGAGCTGTTTTTT. The chain has TRBV7-8 and TRBJ2-2; 9 bases fit TRBD2. The CDR3 extends over 16 amino acids. Germline assignment: CDR1 SGHVS and CDR2 FQNEAQ. The ends lost 4 bases at V and 3 bases at J; junction bases unmatched: 6.

This sequence joins TRBV7-9 and TRBJ2-2; tentative D call: TRBD1 (5 bases). Trimming removed 2 bases from V and 1 base from J, with 14 bases in between. The CDR3 spans 17 residues. Germline V gives CDR1 SEHNR, CDR2 FQNEAQ (reference sequence). The CDR3, as DNA: TGTGCCAGCAGCTTAAGGGGTTGGTGGCAGAACACCGGGGAGCTGTTTTTT. This codes for CASSLRGWWQNTGELFF. The full variable domain, with the rest looked up from reference TRBV7-9 and TRBJ2-2, is DTGVSQNPRHKITKRGQNVTFRCDPISEHNRLYWYRQTLGQGPEFLTYFQNEAQLEKSRLLSDRFSAERPKGSFSTLEIQRTEQGDSAMYLCASSLRGWWQNTGELFFGEGSRLTVL.

The rearrangement joins TRBV27 to TRBJ2-1, with 7 positions matching TRBD2. Germline V CDR1 and CDR2: MNHEY, SMNVEV (reference sequence). The junction had 10 bases not matched to a gene; V was cut back by 8 bases and J by 0 bases. CDR3 size: 16 residues. The DNA for the CDR3 is TGTGCCAGCCATCCTGGACTAGTCAGCTCCTACAATGAGCAGTTCTTC. Protein sequence: CASHPGLVSSYNEQFF.

The CDR3 bases are TGTGCCAGCAGTTCCACGGTAGGGACTAGCAAGCAGTACTTC. Translating it yields CASSSTVGTSKQYF. The V call is TRBV28, the J call TRBJ2-7; 9 bases agree with TRBD2. The V segment lost 4 bases and the J segment 8 bases; nucleotides outside the gene matches: 9. The CDR3 is 14 amino acids. Germline CDR1 MDHEN, CDR2 SYDVKM. The full variable domain, its missing parts supplied by reference TRBV28 and TRBJ2-7, is DVKVTQSSRYLVKRTGEKVFLECVQDMDHENMFWYRQDPGLGLRLIYFSYDVKMKEKGDIPEGYSVSREKKERFSLILESASTNQTSMYLCASSSTVGTSKQYFGPGTRLTVT.

The chain combines TRBV19 with TRBJ2-5; the match to TRBD2 covers 9 bases. The J segment lost 1 base and the V segment lost 5 bases, leaving 5 bases of the junction unmatched. This CDR3 has 15 residues. Germline CDR1 is LNHDA and CDR2 is SQIVND (reference sequence). CDR3 nucleotides: TGTGCCAGTAGTGCCTATAGCGGGAGCCAAGAGACCCAGTACTTC. Translating it yields CASSAYSGSQETQYF. The variable domain in full, with the rest retrieved from reference TRBV19 and TRBJ2-5, is DGGITQSPKYLFRKEGQNVTLSCEQNLNHDAMYWYRQDPGQGLRLIYYSQIVNDFQKGDIAEGYSVSREKKESFPLTVTSAQKNPTAFYLCASSAYSGSQETQYFGPGTRLLVL.

The chain recombines TRBV3-1 (or the pseudogene TRBV3-2) with TRBJ2-2; TRBD2 is a possible D gene (6 bases). Trimming pared 1 base from V and 6 bases from J, leaving 15 bases between. This CDR3 region has 16 residues. Germline values: CDR1 LGHDT, CDR2 YNNKEL (reference sequence). The CDR3 loop is CASSQVAPWGAGELFF. CDR3 coding DNA: TGTGCCAGCAGCCAAGTCGCCCCGTGGGGGGCCGGGGAGCTGTTTTTT.

The CDR3 DNA sequence: TGTGCCAGCAGGCGGACTAGCGGGGGTACCTACGAGCAGTACTTC. Encoded protein: CASRRTSGGTYEQYF. The chain joins TRBV3-1 (or the pseudogene TRBV3-2) to TRBJ2-7; 13 nucleotides line up with TRBD2. The CDR3 length is 15 residues. The V and J ends lost 6 bases and 2 bases, in that order; junction bases with no gene match: 4. Germline V lookup: CDR1 LGHDT, CDR2 YNNKEL (reference sequence).